This TCR beta chain was retrieved from a study of blood T cell repertoires in COVID-19. About the study: There were acute and convalescent COVID-19 samples, and they came from the United States, Italy and Spain. Nucleic acid was either cDNA or gDNA, and it came from T cells, B-cell-depleted T cells, or PBMCs.

Per the study methods: Reference gene primer amplification gave nucleated cell count estimates. Sequencing was performed with immunoSEQ multiplex PCR; in TCRdb, only in-frame clones are kept and a portion is missing. V and J calls and clone size are copied from that table; D and trimming were computed from the DNA. This sample has 55,000 to 70,000 clones, with more than 90% found just once. This clonotype was sampled from a man between 60 and 75 years old with acute or convalescent COVID-19. Sample: peripheral blood.

CDR3 DNA: TGTGCCAGCAGTTTCCCCGACAGACCCGGGGCCAACGTCCTGACTTTC. As protein: CASSFPDRPGANVLTF. The chain couples TRBV28 to TRBJ2-6, with D possibly being TRBD1 (5 bases). V was shortened by 3 bases and J by 4 bases, with 13 bases between the two germline ends. Germline assignment: CDR1 MDHEN and CDR2 SYDVKM. This CDR3 region has 16 residues.